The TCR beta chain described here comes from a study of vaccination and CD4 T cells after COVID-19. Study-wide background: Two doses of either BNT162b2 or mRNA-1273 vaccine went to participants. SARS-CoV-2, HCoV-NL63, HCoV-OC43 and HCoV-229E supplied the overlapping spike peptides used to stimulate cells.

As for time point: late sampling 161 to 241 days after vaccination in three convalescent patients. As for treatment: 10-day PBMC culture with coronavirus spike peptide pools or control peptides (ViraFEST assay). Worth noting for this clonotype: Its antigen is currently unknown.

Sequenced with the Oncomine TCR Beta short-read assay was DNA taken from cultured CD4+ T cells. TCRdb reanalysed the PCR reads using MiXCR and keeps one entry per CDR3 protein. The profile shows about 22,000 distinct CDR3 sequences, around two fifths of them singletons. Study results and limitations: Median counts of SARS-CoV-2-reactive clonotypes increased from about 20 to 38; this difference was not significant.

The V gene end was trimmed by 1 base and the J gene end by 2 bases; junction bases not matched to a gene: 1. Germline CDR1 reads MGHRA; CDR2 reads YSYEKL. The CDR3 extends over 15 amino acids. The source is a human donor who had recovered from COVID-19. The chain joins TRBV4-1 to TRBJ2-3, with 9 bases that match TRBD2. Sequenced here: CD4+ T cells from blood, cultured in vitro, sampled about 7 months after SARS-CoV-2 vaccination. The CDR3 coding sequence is TGCGCCAGCAGCCAAGTAGCGGGAGTCACAGATACGCAGTATTTT. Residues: CASSQVAGVTDTQYF.